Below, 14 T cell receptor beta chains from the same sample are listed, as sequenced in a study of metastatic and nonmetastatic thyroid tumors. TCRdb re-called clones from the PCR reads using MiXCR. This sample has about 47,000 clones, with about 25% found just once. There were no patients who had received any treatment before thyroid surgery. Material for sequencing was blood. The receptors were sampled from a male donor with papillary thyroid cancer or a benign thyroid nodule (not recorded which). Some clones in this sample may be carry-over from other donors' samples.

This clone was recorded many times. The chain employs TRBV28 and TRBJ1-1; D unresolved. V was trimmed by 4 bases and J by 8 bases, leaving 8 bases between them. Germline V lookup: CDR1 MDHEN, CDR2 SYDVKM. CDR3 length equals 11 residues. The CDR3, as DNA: TGTGCCAGCAGTTCAGTCCTCGAAGCTTTCTTT. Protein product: CASSSVLEAFF. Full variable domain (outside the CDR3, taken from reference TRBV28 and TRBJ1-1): DVKVTQSSRYLVKRTGEKVFLECVQDMDHENMFWYRQDPGLGLRLIYFSYDVKMKEKGDIPEGYSVSREKKERFSLILESASTNQTSMYLCASSSVLEAFFGQGTRLTVV.

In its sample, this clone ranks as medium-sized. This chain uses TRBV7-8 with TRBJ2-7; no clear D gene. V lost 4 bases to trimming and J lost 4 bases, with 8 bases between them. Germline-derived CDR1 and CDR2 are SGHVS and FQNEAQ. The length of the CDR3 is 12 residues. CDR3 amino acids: CASSSGLYEQYF. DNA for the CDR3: TGTGCCAGCAGCTCCGGCCTTTACGAGCAGTACTTC.

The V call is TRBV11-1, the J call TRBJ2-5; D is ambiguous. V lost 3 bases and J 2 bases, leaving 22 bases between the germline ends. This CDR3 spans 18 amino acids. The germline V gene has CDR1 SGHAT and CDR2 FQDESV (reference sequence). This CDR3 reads CASSFMGSLGSEQETQYF. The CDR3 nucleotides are TGTGCCAGCAGCTTTATGGGTTCCTTGGGGTCGGAACAAGAGACCCAGTACTTC. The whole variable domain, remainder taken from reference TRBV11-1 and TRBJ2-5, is EAEVAQSPRYKITEKSQAVAFWCDPISGHATLYWYRQILGQGPELLVQFQDESVVDDSQLPKDRFSAERLKGVDSTLKIQPAELGDSAMYLCASSFMGSLGSEQETQYFGPGTRLLVL.

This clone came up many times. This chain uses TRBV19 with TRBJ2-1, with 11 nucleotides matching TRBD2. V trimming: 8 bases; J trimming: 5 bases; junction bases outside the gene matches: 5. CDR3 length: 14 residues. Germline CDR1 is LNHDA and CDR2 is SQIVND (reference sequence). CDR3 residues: CASSGTSGNNEQFF. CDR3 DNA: TGTGCCAGTTCCGGGACTAGCGGAAACAATGAGCAGTTCTTC.

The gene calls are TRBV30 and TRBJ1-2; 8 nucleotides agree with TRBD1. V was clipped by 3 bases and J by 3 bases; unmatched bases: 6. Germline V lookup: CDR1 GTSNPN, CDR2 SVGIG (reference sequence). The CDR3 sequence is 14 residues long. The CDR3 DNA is TGTGCCTGGAGCCGGACAGGGAGGGACTATGGCTACACCTTC. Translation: CAWSRTGRDYGYTF.

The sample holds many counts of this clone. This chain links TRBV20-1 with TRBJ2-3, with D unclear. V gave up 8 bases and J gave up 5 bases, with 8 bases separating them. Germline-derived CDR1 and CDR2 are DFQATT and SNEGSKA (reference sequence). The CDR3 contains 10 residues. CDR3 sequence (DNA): TGCAGTCCTTATCAAGATACGCAGTATTTT. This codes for CSPYQDTQYF.

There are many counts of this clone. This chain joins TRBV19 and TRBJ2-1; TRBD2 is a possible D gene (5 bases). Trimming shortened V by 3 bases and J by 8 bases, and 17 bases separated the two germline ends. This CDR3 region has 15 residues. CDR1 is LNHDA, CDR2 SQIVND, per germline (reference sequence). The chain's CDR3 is CASSMSSGLWDEQFF. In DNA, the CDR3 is TGTGCCAGTAGTATGTCGAGCGGCCTTTGGGATGAGCAGTTCTTC.

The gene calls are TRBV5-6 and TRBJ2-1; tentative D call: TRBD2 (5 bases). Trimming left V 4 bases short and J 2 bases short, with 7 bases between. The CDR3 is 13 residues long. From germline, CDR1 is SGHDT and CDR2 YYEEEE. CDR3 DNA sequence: TGTGCCAGCAGCGCCGGGACCTACAATGAGCAGTTCTTC. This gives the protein CASSAGTYNEQFF. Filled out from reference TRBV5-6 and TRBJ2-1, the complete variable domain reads DAGVTQSPTHLIKTRGQQVTLRCSPKSGHDTVSWYQQALGQGPQFIFQYYEEEERQRGNFPDRFSGHQFPNYSSELNVNALLLGDSALYLCASSAGTYNEQFFGPGTRLTVL.

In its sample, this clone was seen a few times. The CDR3 loop reads CASSYGTGRDEQYF. The CDR3 DNA follows: TGTGCCAGCAGTTACGGGACAGGGAGGGACGAGCAGTACTTC. The chain employs TRBV6-2 or TRBV6-3 and TRBJ2-7, with 9 nucleotides matching TRBD1. Trimming removed 2 bases from V and 5 bases from J; junction bases left unmatched: 4. Germline CDR1 is MNHEY and CDR2 is SVGEGT. The CDR3 consists of 14 residues.

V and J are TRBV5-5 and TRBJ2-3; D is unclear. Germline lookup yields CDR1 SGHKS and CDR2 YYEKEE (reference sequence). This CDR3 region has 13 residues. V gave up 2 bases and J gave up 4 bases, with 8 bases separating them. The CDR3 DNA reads TGTGCCAGCAGCTTATCGATTGCAGATACGCAGTATTTT. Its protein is CASSLSIADTQYF.

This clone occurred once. The CDR3 nucleotides are TGCAGTGCGACGGCTGGACTAGCGAGCTCCTACGAGCAGTACTTC. Its translation is CSATAGLASSYEQYF. This chain connects TRBV20-1 to TRBJ2-7, with 9 bases aligning to TRBD2. The CDR3 contains 15 residues. J gave up 0 bases and V 6 bases, and 9 bases lay outside the gene matches. Germline loops: CDR1 DFQATT, CDR2 SNEGSKA (reference sequence).

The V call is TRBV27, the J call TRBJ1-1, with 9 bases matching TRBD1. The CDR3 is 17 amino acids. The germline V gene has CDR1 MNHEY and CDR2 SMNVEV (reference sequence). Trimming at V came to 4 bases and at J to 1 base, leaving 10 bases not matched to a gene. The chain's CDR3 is CASSSRDRARTNTEAFF. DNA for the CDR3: TGTGCCAGCAGTTCCCGGGACAGGGCGAGGACGAACACTGAAGCTTTCTTT.

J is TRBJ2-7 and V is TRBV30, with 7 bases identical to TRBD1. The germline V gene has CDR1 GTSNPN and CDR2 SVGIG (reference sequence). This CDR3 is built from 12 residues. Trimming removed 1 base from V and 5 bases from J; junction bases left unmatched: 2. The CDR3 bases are TGTGCCTGGAGTGACACAGGGGACGAGCAGTACTTC. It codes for CAWSDTGDEQYF.

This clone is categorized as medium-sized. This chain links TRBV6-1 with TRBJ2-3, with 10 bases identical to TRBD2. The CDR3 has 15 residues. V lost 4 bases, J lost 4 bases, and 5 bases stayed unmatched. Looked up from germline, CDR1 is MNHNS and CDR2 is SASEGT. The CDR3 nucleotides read TGTGCCAGCAGTGGGCTAGCGGGAGCGGCAGATACGCAGTATTTT. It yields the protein CASSGLAGAADTQYF.